This TCR beta chain was retrieved from a study of control samples from healthy donors and cancer patients. Sequencing used immunoSEQ multiplex PCR; TCRdb keeps in-frame clones, though not all of them. The profile shows roughly 69,000 clones, around 87% of them singletons. V shed 4 bases and J shed 3 bases, with 19 bases lying between them. The CDR3 contains 17 residues. Germline CDR1 MNHEY, CDR2 SMNVEV (reference sequence). Sequencing was carried out using PBMCs. The chain employs TRBV27 and TRBJ2-4, with a possible D match to TRBD1 (6 bases). The TCR originated in a woman aged 45-60 years with head and neck cancer. The CDR3 nucleotides are TGTGCCAGCAGTTCGGACACAAGGGGGACCGGCAAAAACATTCAGTACTTC. Translated, it gives CASSSDTRGTGKNIQYF.